These 7 T cell receptor beta chains were all obtained from the same sample, sequenced in a study of control samples from healthy donors and cancer patients. Sequenced by immunoSEQ multiplex PCR; TCRdb stores in-frame clones only, minus some. The sample includes about 160,000 clones, about 87% of them seen just once. Source material: blood. The receptors stem from a young man in good health.

The gene calls are TRBV18 and TRBJ1-2; a weak D match, TRBD1 (6 bases). Germline values: CDR1 KGHSH, CDR2 LQKENI. The CDR3 is 14 amino acids. Trimming pared 2 bases from V and 4 bases from J, leaving 11 bases between. The CDR3 protein is CASSPLDSVYGYTF. In DNA, the CDR3 is TGTGCCAGCTCACCATTGGACAGCGTCTATGGCTACACCTTC.

The J gene is TRBJ1-5, the V gene TRBV4-2; D might be TRBD1 (6 bases). V shed 0 bases and J shed 0 bases, with 6 bases lying between them. The CDR3 runs 15 residues. The germline CDR1 and CDR2 sequences are LGHNA and YNFKEQ. As DNA, the CDR3 is TGTGCCAGCAGCCAAGAACAGGGTAGCAATCAGCCCCAGCATTTT. It translates to CASSQEQGSNQPQHF.

This clone was detected a few times. The chain is built from TRBV7-9 and TRBJ2-1; TRBD1 matches 7 bases. The CDR3 has 12 residues. Trimming took 6 bases from V and 8 from J; bases not matched to a gene: 4. Germline V CDR1 and CDR2: SEHNR, FQNEAQ (reference sequence). The CDR3 loop is CASSSQGDEQFF. In DNA form, the CDR3 reads TGTGCCAGCAGTTCTCAGGGGGATGAGCAGTTCTTC.

This clone appeared once. The rearrangement joins TRBV7-9 to TRBJ1-1; possible D gene TRBD1, 5 bases. The V end lost 5 bases, the J end lost 6 bases, and 16 bases lay between the germline ends. This CDR3 is built from 14 residues. Germline-derived CDR1 and CDR2 are SEHNR and FQNEAQ (reference sequence). CDR3 residues: CASSPMGVSAEAFF. Written as DNA, the CDR3 is TGTGCCAGCAGCCCCATGGGGGTTTCTGCTGAAGCTTTCTTT.

This clone was recorded only once. This rearrangement joins TRBV7-9 to TRBJ1-1; D call uncertain. Germline lookup yields CDR1 SEHNR and CDR2 FQNEAQ (reference sequence). CDR3 length equals 11 residues. V lost 2 bases and J lost 7, with 5 bases in between. The CDR3 DNA follows: TGTGCCAGCAGCTTAAGCTATGAAGCTTTCTTT. Its protein product is CASSLSYEAFF.

The CDR3 DNA reads TGTGCCAGCAGTATAACTAGCACAGATACGCAGTATTTT. This codes for CASSITSTDTQYF. This rearrangement joins TRBV7-2 to TRBJ2-3, with no clear D. This CDR3 has 13 residues. Looked up from germline, CDR1 is SGHTA and CDR2 is FQGNSA. The ends were cut back, 6 bases at V and 0 bases at J, with 7 bases in the middle.

This chain uses TRBV15 with TRBJ2-1; possibly TRBD2 for D (7 bases). This CDR3 has 15 residues. The germline V gene encodes CDR1 LNHNV and CDR2 YYDKDF (reference sequence). V was pared by 6 bases and J by 0 bases, with 12 bases between. DNA for the CDR3: TGTGCCACCAGGGGGGGGGCGGGCTCCTACAATGAGCAGTTCTTC. Translating it yields CATRGGAGSYNEQFF.